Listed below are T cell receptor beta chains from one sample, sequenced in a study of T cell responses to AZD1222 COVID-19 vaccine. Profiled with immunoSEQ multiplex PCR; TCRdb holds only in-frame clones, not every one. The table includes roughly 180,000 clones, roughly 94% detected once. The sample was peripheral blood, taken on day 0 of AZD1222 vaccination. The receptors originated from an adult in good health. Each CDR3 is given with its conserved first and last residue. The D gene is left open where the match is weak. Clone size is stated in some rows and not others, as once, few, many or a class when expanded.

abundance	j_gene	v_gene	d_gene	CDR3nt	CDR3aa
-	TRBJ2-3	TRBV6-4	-	TGTGCCAGCAGCAGAGTAGCGGACACAGATACGCAGTATTTT	CASSRVADTDTQYF
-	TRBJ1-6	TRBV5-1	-	TGCGCCAGCAGCTTGGTTGGCGATAATTCACCCCTCCACTTT	CASSLVGDNSPLHF
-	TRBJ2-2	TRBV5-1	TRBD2	TGCGCCAGCAGCTCTAATAGCGGGACCTACACCGGGGAGCTGTTTTTT	CASSSNSGTYTGELFF
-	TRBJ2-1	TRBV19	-	TGTGCCAGTAGTATTCGGGCAGGGAGGCCCTATTCAGGGGGCAATGAGCAGTTCTTC	CASSIRAGRPYSGGNEQFF
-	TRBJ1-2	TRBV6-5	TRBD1	TGTGCCAGCAGCCTAGTGAAGGGACAGGGCTATGGCTACACCTTC	CASSLVKGQGYGYTF
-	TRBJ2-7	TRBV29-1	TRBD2	TGCAGCGTTGGGCTAGCGGGGCCAAGCTCCTACGAGCAGTACTTC	CSVGLAGPSSYEQYF
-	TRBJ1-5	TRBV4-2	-	TGTGCCAGCAGCCAAGACAGGGCCGTCGGTCAGCCCCAGCATTTT	CASSQDRAVGQPQHF
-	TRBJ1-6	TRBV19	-	TGTGCCAGTAGTACCAGGACAGAAAATTCACCCCTCCACTTT	CASSTRTENSPLHF
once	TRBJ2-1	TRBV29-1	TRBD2	TGCAGCGTTGCCCCGGGACTAGCGGTTTACAATGAGCAGTTCTTC	CSVAPGLAVYNEQFF
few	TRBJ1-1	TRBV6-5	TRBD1	TGTGCCAGCAGGGGACAGGGTAGATGGACTGAAGCTTTCTTT	CASRGQGRWTEAFF
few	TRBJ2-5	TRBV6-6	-	TGTGCCAGCAGTTCGATAGGACAGAAACAAGAGACCCAGTACTTC	CASSSIGQKQETQYF
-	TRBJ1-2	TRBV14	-	TGTGCCAGCAGCCAAGATAGGTTGGCATCCCCCTCCGTGTCTCTTTTAGGCTACACCTTC	CASSQDRLASPSVSLLGYTF
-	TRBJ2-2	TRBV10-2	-	TGCGCCAGCGAGGAGGACACCCTGGACACCGGGGAGCTGTTTTTT	CASEEDTLDTGELFF
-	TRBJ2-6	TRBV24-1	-	TGTGCCACCAGGGACAACTGCTCTGGGGCCAACGTCCTGACTTTC	CATRDNCSGANVLTF
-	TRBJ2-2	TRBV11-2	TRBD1	TGTGCCAGCAGCTTAGGACAGGGTAACACCGGGGAGCTGTTTTTT	CASSLGQGNTGELFF
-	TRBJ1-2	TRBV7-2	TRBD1	TGTGCCAGCAGCTTTACCCCTTTTCGACAGGGGGGGGTCCGCTATGGCTACACCTTC	CASSFTPFRQGGVRYGYTF
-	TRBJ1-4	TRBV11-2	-	TGTGCCAGCAGCTTAGAGCCGGGCCCCGGGGAAAAACTGTTTTTT	CASSLEPGPGEKLFF
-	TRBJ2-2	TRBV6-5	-	TGTGCCAGCGGGCAGGGGCCCACCGGGGAGCTGTTTTTT	CASGQGPTGELFF
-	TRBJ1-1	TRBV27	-	TGTGCCAGCAGTTTCAGGACCGGGATGGCTTTCTTT	CASSFRTGMAFF
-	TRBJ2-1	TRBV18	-	TGTGCCAGCTCCCCGACAAACCTGGCACACAATGAGCAGTTCTTC	CASSPTNLAHNEQFF
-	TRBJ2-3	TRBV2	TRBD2	TGTGCCAGCAGTCGTAGCGGGGGAACAGATACGCAGTATTTT	CASSRSGGTDTQYF
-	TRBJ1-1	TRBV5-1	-	TGCGCCAGCAGCTTACCCGGGCCCGACGGGACTGAAGCTTTCTTT	CASSLPGPDGTEAFF
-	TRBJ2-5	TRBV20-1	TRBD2	TGCAGTGCTAGTCCGGCTAGCGGGAGGGCCGTGACAGAGACCCAGTACTTC	CSASPASGRAVTETQYF
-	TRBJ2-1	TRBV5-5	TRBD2	TGTGCCTGCCAGCGGGAGACCTCCTACAATGAGCAGTTCTTC	CACQRETSYNEQFF
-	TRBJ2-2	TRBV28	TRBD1	TGTGCCAGCAGTTTACCGACAGGGGTAGCCGGGGAGCTGTTTTTT	CASSLPTGVAGELFF
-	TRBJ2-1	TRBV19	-	TGTGCCAGTAGCGCGGGGCACTACAATGAGCAGTTCTTC	CASSAGHYNEQFF
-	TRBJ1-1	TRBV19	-	TGTGCCAGTAGTATAGGAATCTTTGTAGGCAGGGACACTGAAGCTTTCTTT	CASSIGIFVGRDTEAFF
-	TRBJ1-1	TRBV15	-	TGTGCCACCAGCGGGGGGAGAGACACTGAAGCTTTCTTT	CATSGGRDTEAFF
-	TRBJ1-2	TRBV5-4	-	TGTGCCAGCAGCTCCCAAGGCGATGGCTACACCTTC	CASSSQGDGYTF
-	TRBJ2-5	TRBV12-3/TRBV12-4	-	TGTGCCAGCAGTTTTTATGAGACCCAGTACTTC	CASSFYETQYF
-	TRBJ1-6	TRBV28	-	TGTGCCAGCAGTACTCCCGGGGGACGTTCTAATTCACCCCTCCACTTT	CASSTPGGRSNSPLHF
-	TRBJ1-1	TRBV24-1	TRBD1	TGTGCCACCAGTGATAATCAGGGGGTTGACACTGAAGCTTTCTTT	CATSDNQGVDTEAFF
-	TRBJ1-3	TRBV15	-	TGTGCCACCAGCAGAGATGGGCCTGACTCTGGAAACACCATATATTTT	CATSRDGPDSGNTIYF
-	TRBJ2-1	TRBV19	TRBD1	TGTGCCAGTAGTATAGGACAGGGTTGGGTCAATGAGCAGTTCTTC	CASSIGQGWVNEQFF
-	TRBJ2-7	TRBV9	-	TGTGCCAGCAGCGCCCCTGGCGCCCACTCCTACGAGCAGTACTTC	CASSAPGAHSYEQYF